Following are 14 T cell receptor beta chains from one sample sequenced in a study of blood T cell repertoires in COVID-19. Clones were read by immunoSEQ multiplex PCR, and TCRdb kept only the in-frame ones, dropping some. The table lists roughly 200,000 clones, approximately 80% of them singletons. Sequenced sample: PBMCs or T cells enriched from blood (not recorded which). The receptors originated from a woman aged 55-70 years with acute COVID-19.

This chain uses TRBV20-1 with TRBJ1-2; no definite D call. Germline loops: CDR1 DFQATT, CDR2 SNEGSKA (reference sequence). The CDR3 loop spans 15 amino acids. The V gene lost 3 bases and the J gene lost 4 bases, with 18 bases spanning the gap. In DNA form, the CDR3 reads TGCAGTGCTAGTGCTAGTGTGCTGTCGCGCTATGGCTACACCTTC. Amino acid sequence: CSASASVLSRYGYTF.

This clone occurred a few times. The chain is built from TRBV6-5 and TRBJ1-2; no reliable D call. Trimming removed 4 bases from V and 5 bases from J, with 11 bases in between. The CDR3 is 13 amino acids. Germline V CDR1 and CDR2: MNHEY, SVGAGI. The CDR3 loop is CASSSNRGYGYTF. The CDR3 DNA reads TGTGCCAGCAGTTCTAATCGGGGTTATGGCTACACCTTC.

The chain couples TRBV5-1 to TRBJ2-7; D might be TRBD1 (6 bases). Germline V lookup: CDR1 SGHRS, CDR2 YFSETQ. V lost 5 bases to trimming and J lost 2 bases, with 11 bases between them. The CDR3 is 13 residues long. CDR3 sequence reads: CASSSDSPYEQYF. The CDR3 DNA is TGCGCCAGCAGTTCGGACAGTCCCTACGAGCAGTACTTC.

The chain uses TRBV3-1 (or the pseudogene TRBV3-2) and TRBJ2-7, with D maybe TRBD2 (6 bases). The CDR3 loop spans 15 amino acids. V was pared by 5 bases and J by 9 bases, with 23 bases between. Looked up from germline, CDR1 is LGHDT and CDR2 is YNNKEL (reference sequence). The CDR3 protein is CASSLRDQGKMGQYV. The CDR3 DNA reads as TGTGCCAGCAGCTTGCGGGACCAGGGAAAAATGGGGCAGTACGTC.

This clone occurred once. The rearrangement links TRBV7-2 to TRBJ2-7; tentatively, D is TRBD2 (5 bases). This CDR3 region has 12 residues. The germline V and J ends were trimmed by 5 bases and 3 bases, with 8 bases remaining between them. From germline, CDR1 is SGHTA and CDR2 FQGNSA. The CDR3 protein is CASSRGNYEQYF. CDR3 nucleotide sequence: TGTGCCAGCAGCCGAGGGAACTACGAGCAGTACTTC.

The chain carries TRBV7-2 and TRBJ2-7; D might be TRBD2 (5 bases). There are 15 residues in the CDR3. Germline values: CDR1 SGHTA, CDR2 FQGNSA. V lost 1 base to trimming and J lost 0 bases, with 10 bases between them. This CDR3 reads CASSLEIALSYEQYF. The CDR3 nucleotides are TGTGCCAGCAGCTTAGAAATAGCGCTCTCCTACGAGCAGTACTTC. Full variable domain (rest looked up from reference TRBV7-2 and TRBJ2-7): GAGVSQSPSNKVTEKGKDVELRCDPISGHTALYWYRQSLGQGLEFLIYFQGNSAPDKSGLPSDRFSAERTGGSVSTLTIQRTQQEDSAVYLCASSLEIALSYEQYFGPGTRLTVT.

The chain combines TRBV6-2 or TRBV6-3 with TRBJ2-7; 12 nucleotides line up with TRBD2. In germline, CDR1 is MNHEY, CDR2 SVGEGT. The CDR3 loop spans 15 amino acids. The ends lost 2 bases at V and 4 bases at J; junction bases unmatched: 3. CDR3: CASSYGLAGGYEQYF. The CDR3 DNA is TGTGCCAGCAGTTACGGCCTAGCGGGAGGGTACGAGCAGTACTTC.

CDR3: CASSPTGSGANVLTF. The CDR3 DNA is TGTGCCAGCTCACCAACAGGTTCTGGGGCCAACGTCCTGACTTTC. The J gene is TRBJ2-6, the V gene TRBV18, with D possibly being TRBD1 (5 bases). The CDR3 sequence is 15 residues long. Germline V gives CDR1 KGHSH, CDR2 LQKENI. V lost 2 bases, J lost 1 base, and 6 bases lay in between.

This clone has only a few counts. J is TRBJ1-2 and V is TRBV19; the D gene is possibly TRBD1 (6 bases). V lost 5 bases, J lost 8 bases, and 18 bases lay in between. The CDR3 is 14 amino acids. Germline V CDR1 and CDR2: LNHDA, SQIVND (reference sequence). The CDR3: CASSVLQGTRGYTF. The CDR3 nucleotides are TGTGCCAGTAGTGTGCTGCAGGGGACACGGGGCTACACCTTC.

V is TRBV30 and J is TRBJ2-5, with 10 bases aligning to TRBD1. V was clipped by 1 base and J by 3 bases; unmatched bases: 8. The CDR3 extends over 16 amino acids. The germline V gene has CDR1 GTSNPN and CDR2 SVGIG (reference sequence). This chain's CDR3 is CAWSEGTGEREETQYF. For the CDR3, the DNA is TGTGCCTGGAGTGAAGGGACAGGGGAGCGTGAAGAGACCCAGTACTTC.

The chain links TRBV5-6 to TRBJ2-7, with 8 bases fitting TRBD1. Germline CDR1 and CDR2: SGHDT and YYEEEE. There are 13 residues in the CDR3. Germline trimming cut 3 bases from V and 3 bases from J; bases unmatched to any gene: 2. The CDR3 spells CASSSDRVYEQYF. Here the CDR3 DNA reads TGTGCCAGCAGCTCGGACAGGGTCTACGAGCAGTACTTC.

The J gene is TRBJ1-2, the V gene TRBV7-9, with D unresolved. The germline CDR1 and CDR2 sequences are SEHNR and FQNEAQ (reference sequence). V was pared by 4 bases and J by 2 bases, with 8 bases between. This CDR3 region has 13 residues. The CDR3 is CASSSPPNYGYTF. DNA of the CDR3: TGTGCCAGCAGCTCCCCCCCGAACTATGGCTACACCTTC.

This CDR3 is CASSQVFSSFYGYTF. DNA of the CDR3: TGCGCCAGCAGCCAAGTATTTTCCAGTTTCTATGGCTACACCTTC. The V call is TRBV4-3, the J call TRBJ1-2; D gene ambiguous. V was trimmed by 1 base and J by 4 bases, leaving 13 bases between them. Germline values: CDR1 LGHNA, CDR2 YSLEER. The CDR3 runs to 15 residues.

The chain is built from TRBV18 and TRBJ1-1; weak D call: TRBD1 (5 bases). The CDR3 covers 14 residues. The V and J ends lost 3 bases and 1 base respectively, with 9 bases between them. CDR1 is KGHSH, CDR2 LQKENI, per germline. The CDR3 spells CASSPKQENTEAFF. CDR3 nucleotides: TGTGCCAGCTCACCGAAACAGGAGAACACTGAAGCTTTCTTT.